The 5 T cell receptor beta chains below were found in one sample sequenced in a study of control samples from healthy donors and cancer patients. Clones were read by immunoSEQ multiplex PCR, and TCRdb kept only the in-frame ones, dropping some. Of 85,000 to 100,000 clones detected, roughly four fifths appear once; the ten largest clones hold 2%. The sequenced material came from blood. The receptors were sampled from a man aged 60 to 75 in good health.

This clone was picked up a small number of times. The genes are TRBV5-1 and TRBJ2-1; TRBD2 aligns across 8 bases. CDR3 length: 12 residues. Looked up from germline, CDR1 is SGHRS and CDR2 is YFSETQ. V dropped 4 bases and J dropped 10; count of bases not matched to a gene: 4. CDR3 coding DNA: TGCGCCAGCAGCATAATAGCGGGAGAGCAGTTCTTC. Protein: CASSIIAGEQFF.

This clone was observed a few times. V and J are TRBV7-9 and TRBJ1-2; D unclear. CDR1 is SEHNR and CDR2 is FQNEAQ in the germline V gene (reference sequence). The V end was cut by 4 bases, the J end by 4 bases, with 13 bases between. The CDR3 contains 14 residues. The CDR3 here is CASSSKEGFYGYTF. The CDR3 DNA follows: TGTGCCAGCAGCTCCAAGGAGGGCTTCTATGGCTACACCTTC.

J is TRBJ2-1 and V is TRBV5-8; D gene unclear. V was cut by 0 bases and J by 5 bases, with 9 bases left in between. The CDR3 sequence is 14 residues long. Germline CDR1 and CDR2: SGHTS and YDEGEE. The CDR3, as DNA: TGTGCCAGCAGCTTGGGGGGTTCTCACAATGAGCAGTTCTTC. This encodes CASSLGGSHNEQFF.

The chain employs TRBV18 and TRBJ2-5; D unclear. The ends were cut back, 4 bases at V and 5 bases at J, with 5 bases in the middle. In germline, CDR1 is KGHSH, CDR2 LQKENI. The CDR3 extends over 11 amino acids. DNA of the CDR3: TGTGCCAGCTCACTCGGGGAGACCCAGTACTTC. It specifies CASSLGETQYF.

In this sample, this clone turned up many times. This chain uses TRBV4-1 with TRBJ2-6; 9 bases match TRBD1. The ends lost 1 base at V and 2 bases at J; junction bases unmatched: 12. This CDR3 has 20 residues. CDR1 is MGHRA, CDR2 YSYEKL, per germline. The CDR3 reads CASSQVGQGRVRAGANVLTF. CDR3 DNA: TGCGCCAGCAGCCAAGTGGGACAGGGTCGGGTCAGGGCTGGGGCCAACGTCCTGACTTTC.